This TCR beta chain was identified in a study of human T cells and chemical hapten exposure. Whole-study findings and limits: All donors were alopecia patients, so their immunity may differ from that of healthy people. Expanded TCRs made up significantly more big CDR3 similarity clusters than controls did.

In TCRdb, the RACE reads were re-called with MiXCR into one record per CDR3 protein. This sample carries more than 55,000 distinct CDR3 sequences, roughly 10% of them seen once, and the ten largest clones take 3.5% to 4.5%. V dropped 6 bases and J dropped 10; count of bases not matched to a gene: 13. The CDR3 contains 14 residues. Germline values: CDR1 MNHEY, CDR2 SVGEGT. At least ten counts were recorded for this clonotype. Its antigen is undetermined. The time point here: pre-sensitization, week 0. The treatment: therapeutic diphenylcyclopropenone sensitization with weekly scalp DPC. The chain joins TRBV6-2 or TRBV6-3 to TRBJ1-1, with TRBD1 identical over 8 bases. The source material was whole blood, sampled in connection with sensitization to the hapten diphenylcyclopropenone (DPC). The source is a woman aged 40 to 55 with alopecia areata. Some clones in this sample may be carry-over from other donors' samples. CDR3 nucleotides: TGTGCCAGCAGACTCGACAGGGGAAGTTCTGGAGCTTTCTTT. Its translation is CASRLDRGSSGAFF.